This T cell receptor beta chain emerged from a study of shared clonotypes between healthy human individuals (dated by TCRdb to about 2020). Study-level background: A couple of women and a few men aged 18 to 49 years were included in the cohort. For each donor, three plates each were used for CD4 naive and CD4 memory, two plates were used for CD8 naive, and one plate was used for CD8 memory. The study deeply sequenced blood TCR repertoires of about five healthy adults to estimate repertoire size and the extent of clonotype sharing between individuals. Libraries were prepared and TCR repertoires were sequenced by different laboratories using diverse techniques, in order to increase sequencing depth and limit assay-specific biases. Per donor, leukapheresis produced somewhere between about 0.85 and 8.9 billion PBMCs. Results the study describes overall, beyond this receptor: Clonotypes shared by all four sorted-subset donors showed higher generation probabilities than non-shared clonotypes. Sampling was restricted to blood, and TCR repertoires in tissue are likely to differ from TCR repertoires in blood. Incomplete sequencing was indicated by rarefaction of sorted-subset datasets, despite the large sequencing depth. Pairwise subsampling led to the expectation that sequencing depth would affect the degree of clonotype sharing among donors. When a handful of donors were compared, the shared fraction of clonotypes was about 5% for naive CD4, approximately 3.5% for naive CD8, about 2.4% for memory CD4, and roughly 0.43% for memory CD8. Estimated clonotype richness was generally larger for naive than for memory subsets. Because the study included only a small number of donors, the genetic and exposure-history diversity represented was limited.

For the CD8 naive samples, CD45RO-negative cells were positively selected for CCR7, yielding a CD45RA+CCR7+ population from which TemRA cells were excluded. Donors were healthy HIV-negative adults with no recently reported acute infections or vaccinations. Every donor was a Caucasian adult living in Nashville, Tennessee, USA. Blood was collected by leukapheresis, and PBMCs were isolated by Ficoll-Histopaque density gradient centrifugation and then cryopreserved in liquid nitrogen vapor phase. Analytical flow cytometry was used to check the purity and quantity of each magnetically sorted T cell population. Genomic DNA was isolated from each sorted fraction and quantified by UV absorbance on a Nanodrop 2000c. Using the deep immunoSEQ assay, multiplex PCR amplified TCR CDR3 regions from genomic DNA. Extracted genomic DNA from each cell subset was distributed evenly across all wells of several immunoSEQ 96-well plates, and each plate was treated as a replicate. For sorted subsets, roughly 200 ng genomic DNA, equal to some 30,000 T cell genomes, was loaded into each replicate PCR. Purified libraries were measured with a Qubit 3.0 fluorometer, size-checked on a Bioanalyzer 2100, and measured again with the KAPA Library Quantification kit. Every immunoSEQ 96-well plate was sequenced on a separate single-read 150-cycle Illumina NextSeq 550 flow cell. Per the source publication's procedure: The immunoSEQ output contained only junctional sequences without quality scores, so filtering could not match that applied to full-length reads. Sequences were annotated with PyIR, a Python wrapper for IgBLAST v1.9, using IMGT germline references to assign V/J genes and CDR3. Reads with weak V/J assignments (E-value above 1e-6), missing CDR3, stop codons, out-of-frame junctions, or ambiguous translated residues were removed. A V3J clonotype was defined by an identical inferred V gene, J gene, and CDR3 amino acid sequence. Percentage overlap between repertoires was calculated by dividing the number of shared unique clonotypes by the size of the smaller repertoire. Richness of each repertoire was evaluated using RTK rarefaction, the Chao1 estimator, and Recon v2.1 estimates of unobserved clonotypes. OLGA was used to compute generation probabilities for all TCRbeta clonotypes that the gDNA method yielded from a handful of donors. As stored in TCRdb, this immuneACCESS dataset retains in-frame rearrangements with V and J assigned. A fraction of the clones does not appear; measured against another copy, unresolved V genes explain less than half of the discrepancy, and the remainder lacks a known reason. Clone size and the V and J calls come from that table; the DNA yielded D and trimming. This sample lists millions of clones; 85% to 95% were detected once. The top ten hold more than 0.95% of the sample.

Of note for this clone: Its antigen is still unknown. No much larger clone exists at a distance of one base, and base qualities are not known.

Trimming removed 7 bases from V and 5 bases from J, leaving 14 bases between the germline ends. The germline V gene (reference sequence) gives CDR1 as LNHDA and CDR2 as SQIVND. Counted from cysteine to phenylalanine, this CDR3 has 13 amino acids. Only CDR3 DNA remains: 39 bases, in frame from the first base. The sequence derives from a young man in good health. Sequences were obtained from naive CD8+ T cells sorted from blood. This specimen's cell subset or site label, per the study, means: CD45RA+CCR7+. Rearrangement joined TRBV19 to TRBJ1-1; perhaps TRBD1 is the D gene, with 6 bases matching. Here is the DNA: TGTGCCAGTAAGGGGGGCAGGGTAACTGAAGCTTTCTTT. It translates as CASKGGRVTEAFF.